This T cell receptor (beta chain) was recovered during a study of blood T cell repertoires in COVID-19. The repertoire was sequenced with immunoSEQ multiplex PCR; TCRdb's copy has only in-frame clones and lacks some. The sample comprises roughly 260,000 clones, approximately 86% of which are singletons, and approximately 3.1% rests with the top ten. Trimming left V 1 base short and J 0 bases short, with 3 bases between. CDR1 is PRHDT and CDR2 is FYEKMQ in the germline V gene (reference sequence). The CDR3 totals 13 residues. The table lists this clone with a count of one. V is TRBV13 and J is TRBJ1-1; D uncertain. The source of this sequence is a woman younger than 35 with acute or convalescent COVID-19. The sequenced sample was peripheral blood. The DNA for the CDR3 is TGTGCCAGCAGCTTAGCAGTGAACACTGAAGCTTTCTTT. Translated: CASSLAVNTEAFF.